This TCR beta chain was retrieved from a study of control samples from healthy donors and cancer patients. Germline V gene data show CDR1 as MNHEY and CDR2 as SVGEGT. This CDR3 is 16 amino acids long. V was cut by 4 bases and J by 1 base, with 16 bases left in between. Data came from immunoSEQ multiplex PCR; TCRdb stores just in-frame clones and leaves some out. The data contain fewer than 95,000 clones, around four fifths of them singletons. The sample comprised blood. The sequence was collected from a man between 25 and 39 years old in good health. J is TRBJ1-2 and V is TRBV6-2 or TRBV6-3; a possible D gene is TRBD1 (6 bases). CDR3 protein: CASSSHGQRHNYGYTF. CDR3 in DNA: TGTGCCAGCAGTTCGCACGGACAGCGACATAACTATGGCTACACCTTC.